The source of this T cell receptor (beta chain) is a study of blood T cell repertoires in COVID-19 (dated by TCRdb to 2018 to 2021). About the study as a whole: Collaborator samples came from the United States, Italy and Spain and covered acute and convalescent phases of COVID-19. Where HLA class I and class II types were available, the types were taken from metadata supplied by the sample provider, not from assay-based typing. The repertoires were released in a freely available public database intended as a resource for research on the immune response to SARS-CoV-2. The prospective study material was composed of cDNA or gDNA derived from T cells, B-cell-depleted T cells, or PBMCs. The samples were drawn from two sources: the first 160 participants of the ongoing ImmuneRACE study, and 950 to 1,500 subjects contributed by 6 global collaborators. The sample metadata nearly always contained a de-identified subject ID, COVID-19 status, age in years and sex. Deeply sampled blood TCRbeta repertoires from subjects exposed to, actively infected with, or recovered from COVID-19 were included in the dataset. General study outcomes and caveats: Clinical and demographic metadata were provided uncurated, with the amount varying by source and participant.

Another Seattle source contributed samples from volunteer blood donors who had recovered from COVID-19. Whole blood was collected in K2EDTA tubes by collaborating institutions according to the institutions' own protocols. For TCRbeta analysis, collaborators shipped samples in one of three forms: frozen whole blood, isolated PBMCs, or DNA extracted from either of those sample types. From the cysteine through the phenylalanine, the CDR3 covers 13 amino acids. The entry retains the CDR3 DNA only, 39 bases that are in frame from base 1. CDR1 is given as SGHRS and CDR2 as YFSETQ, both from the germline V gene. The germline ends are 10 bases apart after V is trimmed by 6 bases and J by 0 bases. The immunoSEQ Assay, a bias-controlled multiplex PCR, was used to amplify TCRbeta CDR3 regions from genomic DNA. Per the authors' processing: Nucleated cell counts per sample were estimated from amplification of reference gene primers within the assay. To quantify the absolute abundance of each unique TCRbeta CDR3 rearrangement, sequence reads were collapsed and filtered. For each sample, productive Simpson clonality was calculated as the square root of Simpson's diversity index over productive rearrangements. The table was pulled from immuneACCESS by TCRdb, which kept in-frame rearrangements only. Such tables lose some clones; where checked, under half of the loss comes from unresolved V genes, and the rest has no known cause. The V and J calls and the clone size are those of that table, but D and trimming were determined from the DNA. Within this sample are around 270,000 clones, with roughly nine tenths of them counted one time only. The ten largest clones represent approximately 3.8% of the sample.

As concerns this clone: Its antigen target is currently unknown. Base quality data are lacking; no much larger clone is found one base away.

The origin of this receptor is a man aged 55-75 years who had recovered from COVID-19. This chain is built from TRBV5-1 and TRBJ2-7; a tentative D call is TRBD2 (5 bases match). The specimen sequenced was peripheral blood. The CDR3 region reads CASKTGSSYEQYF. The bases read TGCGCCAGCAAAACTGGGAGCTCCTACGAGCAGTACTTC.